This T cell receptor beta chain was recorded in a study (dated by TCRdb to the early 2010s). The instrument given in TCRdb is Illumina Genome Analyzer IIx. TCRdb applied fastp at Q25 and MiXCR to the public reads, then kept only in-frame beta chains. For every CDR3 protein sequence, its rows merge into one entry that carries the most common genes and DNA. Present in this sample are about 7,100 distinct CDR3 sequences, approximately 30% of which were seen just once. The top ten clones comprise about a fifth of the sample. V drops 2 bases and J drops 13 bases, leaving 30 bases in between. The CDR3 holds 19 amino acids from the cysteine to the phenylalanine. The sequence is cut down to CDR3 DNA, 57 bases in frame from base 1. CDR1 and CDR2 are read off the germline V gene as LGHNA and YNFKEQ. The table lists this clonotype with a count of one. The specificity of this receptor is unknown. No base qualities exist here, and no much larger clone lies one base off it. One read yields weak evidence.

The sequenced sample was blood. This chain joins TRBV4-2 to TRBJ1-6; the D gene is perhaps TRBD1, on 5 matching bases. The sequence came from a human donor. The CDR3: CASSQLMGPGGFSNQPLHF. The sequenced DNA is TGTGCCAGCAGCCAACTAATGGGGCCGGGTGGTTTTAGCAATCAGCCCCTCCACTTT.